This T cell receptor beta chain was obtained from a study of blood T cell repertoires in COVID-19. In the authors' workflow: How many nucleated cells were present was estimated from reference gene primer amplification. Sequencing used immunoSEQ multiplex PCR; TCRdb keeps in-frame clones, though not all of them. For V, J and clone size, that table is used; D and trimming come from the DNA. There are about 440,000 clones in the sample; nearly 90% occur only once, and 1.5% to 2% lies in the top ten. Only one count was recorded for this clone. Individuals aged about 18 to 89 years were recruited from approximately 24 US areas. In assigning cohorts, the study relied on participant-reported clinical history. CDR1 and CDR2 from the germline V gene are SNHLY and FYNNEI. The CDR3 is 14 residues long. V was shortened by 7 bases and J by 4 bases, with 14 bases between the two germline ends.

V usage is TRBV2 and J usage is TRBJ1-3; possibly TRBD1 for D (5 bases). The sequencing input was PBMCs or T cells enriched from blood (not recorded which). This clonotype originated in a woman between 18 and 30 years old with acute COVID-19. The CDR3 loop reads CASTTQGSGNTIYF. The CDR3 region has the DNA TGTGCCAGCACAACGCAGGGATCAGGAAACACCATATATTTT.